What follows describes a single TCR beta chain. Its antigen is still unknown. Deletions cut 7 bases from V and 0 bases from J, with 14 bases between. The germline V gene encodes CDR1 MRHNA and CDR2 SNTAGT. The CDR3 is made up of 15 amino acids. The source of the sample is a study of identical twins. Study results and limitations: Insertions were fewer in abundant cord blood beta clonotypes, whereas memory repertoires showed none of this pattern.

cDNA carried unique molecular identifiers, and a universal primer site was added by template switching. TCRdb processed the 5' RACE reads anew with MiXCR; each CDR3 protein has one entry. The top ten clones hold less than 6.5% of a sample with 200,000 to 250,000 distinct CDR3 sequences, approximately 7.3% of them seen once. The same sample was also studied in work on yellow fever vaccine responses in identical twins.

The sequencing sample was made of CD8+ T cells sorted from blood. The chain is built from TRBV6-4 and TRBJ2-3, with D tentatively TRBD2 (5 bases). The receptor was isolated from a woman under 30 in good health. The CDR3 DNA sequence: TGTGCCAGCACCCGACGGCCGGGAAGCACAGATACGCAGTATTTT. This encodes CASTRRPGSTDTQYF.